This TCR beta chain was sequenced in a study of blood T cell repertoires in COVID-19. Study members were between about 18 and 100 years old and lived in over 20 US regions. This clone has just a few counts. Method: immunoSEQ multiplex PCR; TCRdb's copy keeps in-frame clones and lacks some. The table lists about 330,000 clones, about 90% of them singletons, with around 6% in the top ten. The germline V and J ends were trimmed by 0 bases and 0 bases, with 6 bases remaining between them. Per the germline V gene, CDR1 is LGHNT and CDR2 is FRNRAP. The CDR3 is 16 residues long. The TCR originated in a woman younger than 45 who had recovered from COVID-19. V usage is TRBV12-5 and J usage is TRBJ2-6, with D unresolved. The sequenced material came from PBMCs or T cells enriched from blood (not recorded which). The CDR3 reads CASGLVPGSGANVLTF. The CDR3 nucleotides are TGTGCTAGTGGTTTGGTTCCCGGCTCTGGGGCCAACGTCCTGACTTTC.